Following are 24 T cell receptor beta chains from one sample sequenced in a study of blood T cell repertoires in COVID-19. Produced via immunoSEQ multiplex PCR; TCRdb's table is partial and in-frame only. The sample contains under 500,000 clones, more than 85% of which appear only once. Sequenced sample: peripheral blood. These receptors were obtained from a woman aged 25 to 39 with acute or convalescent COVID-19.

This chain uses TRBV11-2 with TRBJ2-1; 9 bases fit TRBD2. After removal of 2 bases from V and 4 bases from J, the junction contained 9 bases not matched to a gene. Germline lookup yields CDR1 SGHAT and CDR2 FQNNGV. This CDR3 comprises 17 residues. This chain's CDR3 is CASSLYRPSGVYNEQFF. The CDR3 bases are TGTGCCAGCAGCTTATATCGTCCTAGCGGGGTTTACAATGAGCAGTTCTTC.

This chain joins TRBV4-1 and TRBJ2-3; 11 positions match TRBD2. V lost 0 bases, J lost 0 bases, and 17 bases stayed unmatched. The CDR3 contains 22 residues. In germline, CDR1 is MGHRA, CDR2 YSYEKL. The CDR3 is CASSQDLAVAGGSGSSTDTQYF. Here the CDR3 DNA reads TGCGCCAGCAGCCAAGATCTTGCAGTAGCGGGGGGGTCGGGATCTAGCACAGATACGCAGTATTTT.

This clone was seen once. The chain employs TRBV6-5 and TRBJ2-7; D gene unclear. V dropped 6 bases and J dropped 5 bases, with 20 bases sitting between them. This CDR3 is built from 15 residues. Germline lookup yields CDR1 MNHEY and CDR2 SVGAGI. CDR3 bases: TGTGCCAGCAGCTCCACACCGGCCGCGGTCCACGAGCAGTACTTC. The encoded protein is CASSSTPAAVHEQYF.

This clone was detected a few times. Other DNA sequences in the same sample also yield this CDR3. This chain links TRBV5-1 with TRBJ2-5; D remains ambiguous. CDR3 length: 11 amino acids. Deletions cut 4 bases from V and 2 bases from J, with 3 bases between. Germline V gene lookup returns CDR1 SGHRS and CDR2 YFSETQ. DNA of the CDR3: TGCGCCAGCAGCCTACAAGAGACCCAGTACTTC. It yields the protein CASSLQETQYF. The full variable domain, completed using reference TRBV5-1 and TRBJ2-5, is KAGVTQTPRYLIKTRGQQVTLSCSPISGHRSVSWYQQTPGQGLQFLFEYFSETQRNKGNFPGRFSGRQFSNSRSEMNVSTLELGDSALYLCASSLQETQYFGPGTRLLVL.

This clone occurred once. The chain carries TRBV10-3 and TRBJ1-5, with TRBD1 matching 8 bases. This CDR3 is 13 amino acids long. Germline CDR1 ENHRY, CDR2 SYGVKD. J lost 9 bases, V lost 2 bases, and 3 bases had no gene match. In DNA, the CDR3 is TGTGCCATCAGTGAGGACAGGGGTCCGCCCCAGCATTTT. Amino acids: CAISEDRGPPQHF.

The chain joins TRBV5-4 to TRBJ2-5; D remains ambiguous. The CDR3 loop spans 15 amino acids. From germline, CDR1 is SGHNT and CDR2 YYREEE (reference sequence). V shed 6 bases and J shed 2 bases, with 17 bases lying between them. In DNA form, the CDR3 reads TGTGCCAGCACCCCACAATCCCCGGGTCAAGAGACCCAGTACTTC. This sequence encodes CASTPQSPGQETQYF. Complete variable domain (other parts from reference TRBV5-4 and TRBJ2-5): ETGVTQSPTHLIKTRGQQVTLRCSSQSGHNTVSWYQQALGQGPQFIFQYYREEENGRGNFPPRFSGLQFPNYSSELNVNALELDDSALYLCASTPQSPGQETQYFGPGTRLLVL.

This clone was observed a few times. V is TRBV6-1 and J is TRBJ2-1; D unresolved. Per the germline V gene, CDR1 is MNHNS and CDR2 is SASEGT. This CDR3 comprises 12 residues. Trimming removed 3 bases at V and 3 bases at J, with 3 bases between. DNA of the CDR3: TGTGCCAGCAGTGACGGCTACAATGAGCAGTTCTTC. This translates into CASSDGYNEQFF.

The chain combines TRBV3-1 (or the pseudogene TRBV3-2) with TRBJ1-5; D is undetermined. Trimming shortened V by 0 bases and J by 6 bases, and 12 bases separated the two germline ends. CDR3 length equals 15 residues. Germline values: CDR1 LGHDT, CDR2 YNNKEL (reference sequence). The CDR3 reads CASSQDHTVSQPQHF. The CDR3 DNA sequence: TGTGCCAGCAGCCAAGATCACACAGTCTCTCAGCCCCAGCATTTT.

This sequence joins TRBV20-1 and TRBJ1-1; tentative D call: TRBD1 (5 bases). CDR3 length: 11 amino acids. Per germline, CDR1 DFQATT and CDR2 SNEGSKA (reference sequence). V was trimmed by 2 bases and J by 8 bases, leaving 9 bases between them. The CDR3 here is CSARPTEEAFF. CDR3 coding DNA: TGCAGTGCTAGACCGACAGAGGAAGCTTTCTTT.

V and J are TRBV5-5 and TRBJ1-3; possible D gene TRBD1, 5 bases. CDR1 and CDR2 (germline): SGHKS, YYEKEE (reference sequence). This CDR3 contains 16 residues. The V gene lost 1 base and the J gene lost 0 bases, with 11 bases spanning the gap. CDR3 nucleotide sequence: TGTGCCAGCAGCTTGAGACAGACCCTCTCTGGAAACACCATATATTTT. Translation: CASSLRQTLSGNTIYF.

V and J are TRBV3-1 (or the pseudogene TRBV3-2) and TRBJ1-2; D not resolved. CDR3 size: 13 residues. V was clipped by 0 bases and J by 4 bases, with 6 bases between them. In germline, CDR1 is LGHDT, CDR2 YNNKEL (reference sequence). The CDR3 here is CASSQENSYGYTF. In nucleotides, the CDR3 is TGTGCCAGCAGCCAAGAGAACAGCTATGGCTACACCTTC.

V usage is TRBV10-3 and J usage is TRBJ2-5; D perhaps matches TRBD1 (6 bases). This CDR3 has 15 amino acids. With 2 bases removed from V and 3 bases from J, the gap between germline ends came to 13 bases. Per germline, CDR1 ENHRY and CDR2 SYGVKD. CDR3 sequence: CAISETTRGKETQYF. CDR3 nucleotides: TGTGCCATCAGTGAGACTACCAGGGGAAAAGAGACCCAGTACTTC.

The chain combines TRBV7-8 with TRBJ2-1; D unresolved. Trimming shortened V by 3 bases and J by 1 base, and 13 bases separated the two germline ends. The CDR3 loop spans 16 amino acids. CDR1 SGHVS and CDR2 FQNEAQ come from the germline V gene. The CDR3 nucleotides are TGTGCCAGCAGCTTCCTCGGTCTGAGATCCTACAATGAGCAGTTCTTC. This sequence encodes CASSFLGLRSYNEQFF.

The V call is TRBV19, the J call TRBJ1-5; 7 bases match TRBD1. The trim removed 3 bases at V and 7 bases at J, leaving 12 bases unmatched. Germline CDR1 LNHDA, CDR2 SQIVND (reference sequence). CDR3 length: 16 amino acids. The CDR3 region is CASSITTTGLHQPQHF. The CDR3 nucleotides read TGTGCCAGTAGTATCACCACGACAGGGTTACACCAGCCCCAGCATTTT.

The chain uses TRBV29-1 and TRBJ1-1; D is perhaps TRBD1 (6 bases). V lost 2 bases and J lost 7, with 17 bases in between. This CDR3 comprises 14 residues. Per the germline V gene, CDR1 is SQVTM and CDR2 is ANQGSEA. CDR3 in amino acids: CSVERDTSNGEAFF. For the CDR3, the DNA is TGCAGCGTTGAAAGGGACACCTCTAATGGTGAAGCTTTCTTT.

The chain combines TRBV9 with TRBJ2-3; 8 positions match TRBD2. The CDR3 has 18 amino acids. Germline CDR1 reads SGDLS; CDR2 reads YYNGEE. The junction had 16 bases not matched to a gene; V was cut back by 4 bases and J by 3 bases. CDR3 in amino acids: CASSLYWSQRGSTDTQYF. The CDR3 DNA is TGTGCCAGCAGCCTATACTGGTCCCAGCGGGGGTCGACAGATACGCAGTATTTT.

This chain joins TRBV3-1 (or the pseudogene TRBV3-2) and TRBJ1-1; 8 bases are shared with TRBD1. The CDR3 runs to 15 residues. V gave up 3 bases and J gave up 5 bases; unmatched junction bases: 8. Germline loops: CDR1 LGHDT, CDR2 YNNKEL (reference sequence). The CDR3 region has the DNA TGTGCCAGCAGCCAGCTAAGTACAGGGGGGACTGAAGCTTTCTTT. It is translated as CASSQLSTGGTEAFF.

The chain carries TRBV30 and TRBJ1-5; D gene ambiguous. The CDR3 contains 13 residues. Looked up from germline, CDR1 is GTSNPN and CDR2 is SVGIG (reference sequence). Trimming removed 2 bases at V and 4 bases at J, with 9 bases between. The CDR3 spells CAWSYSLNQPQHF. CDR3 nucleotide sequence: TGTGCCTGGAGTTACAGCCTGAATCAGCCCCAGCATTTT. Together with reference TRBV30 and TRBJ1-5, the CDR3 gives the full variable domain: SQTIHQWPATLVQPVGSPLSLECTVEGTSNPNLYWYRQAAGRGLQLLFYSVGIGQISSEVPQNLSASRPQDRQFILSSKKLLLSDSGFYLCAWSYSLNQPQHFGDGTRLSIL.

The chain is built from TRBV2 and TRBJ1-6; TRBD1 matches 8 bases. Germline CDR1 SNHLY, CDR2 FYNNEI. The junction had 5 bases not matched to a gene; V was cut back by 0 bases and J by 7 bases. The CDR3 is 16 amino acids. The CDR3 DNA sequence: TGTGCCAGCAGTGAAGCGGGAGGACAGGGCAATTCACCCCTCCACTTT. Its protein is CASSEAGGQGNSPLHF. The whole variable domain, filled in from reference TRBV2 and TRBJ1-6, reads EPEVTQTPSHQVTQMGQEVILRCVPISNHLYFYWYRQILGQKVEFLVSFYNNEISEKSEIFDDQFSVERPDGSNFTLKIRSTKLEDSAMYFCASSEAGGQGNSPLHFGNGTRLTVT.

CDR3 loop: CASSQVTFTGELFF. The CDR3 nucleotides read TGCGCCAGCAGCCAAGTTACTTTTACCGGGGAGCTGTTTTTT. The V and J genes are TRBV4-1 and TRBJ2-2; D call uncertain. The germline gives CDR1 MGHRA, CDR2 YSYEKL. The CDR3 is made up of 14 amino acids. Trimming pared 1 base from V and 5 bases from J, leaving 8 bases between.

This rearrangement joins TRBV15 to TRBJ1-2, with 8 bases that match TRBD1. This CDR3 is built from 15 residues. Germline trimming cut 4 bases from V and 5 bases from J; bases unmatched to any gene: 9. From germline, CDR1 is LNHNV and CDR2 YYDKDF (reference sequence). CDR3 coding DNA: TGTGCCACCAGCACAGACAGGGGAGAAATATATGGCTACACCTTC. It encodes CATSTDRGEIYGYTF.

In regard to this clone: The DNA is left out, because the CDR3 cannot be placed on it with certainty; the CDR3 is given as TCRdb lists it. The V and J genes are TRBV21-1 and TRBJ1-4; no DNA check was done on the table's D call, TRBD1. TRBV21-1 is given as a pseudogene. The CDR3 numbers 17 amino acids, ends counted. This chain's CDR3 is CASSKWGLGTGVEKLFF.

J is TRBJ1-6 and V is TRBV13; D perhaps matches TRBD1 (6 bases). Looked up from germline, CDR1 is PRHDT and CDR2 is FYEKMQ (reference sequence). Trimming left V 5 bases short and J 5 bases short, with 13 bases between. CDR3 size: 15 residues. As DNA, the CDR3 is TGTGCCAGCAGCGCCTACGGACAGCATAATTCACCCCTCCACTTT. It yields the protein CASSAYGQHNSPLHF.

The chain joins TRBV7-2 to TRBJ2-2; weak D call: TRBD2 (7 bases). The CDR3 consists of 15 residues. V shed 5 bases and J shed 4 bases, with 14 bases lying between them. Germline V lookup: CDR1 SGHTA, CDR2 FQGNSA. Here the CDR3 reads CASSPWGGTTGELFF. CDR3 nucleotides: TGTGCCAGCAGCCCCTGGGGGGGCACCACCGGGGAGCTGTTTTTT.